This passage covers 2 T cell receptor beta chains from one sample sequenced in a study of T cell repertoires in cytomegalovirus infection (dated by TCRdb to about 2019). Sequenced using an Illumina HiSeq 1500. TCRdb trimmed the raw reads at Q25, called clones with MiXCR and kept productive beta chains. Duplicate CDR3 protein sequences are folded into a single record with the most common DNA and genes. The sample data list some 390,000 distinct CDR3 sequences, and about a sixth of these were observed just once. The ten largest clones add up to less than 9.5% of the sample. The sample comprised PBMCs. These receptors were obtained from a human donor in good health (CMV status not recorded). Some clones in this sample may be carry-over from other donors' samples.

This clonotype was seen only a few times. The chain employs TRBV7-2 and TRBJ2-3, with TRBD2 identical over 13 bases. The CDR3 is 15 amino acids. The germline V gene has CDR1 SGHTA and CDR2 FQGNSA. Trimming at V came to 7 bases and at J to 2 bases, leaving 3 bases not matched to a gene. CDR3 region: CASKTSGGPTDTQYF. CDR3 DNA sequence: TGTGCCAGCAAGACTAGCGGGGGGCCCACAGATACGCAGTATTTT. Supplemented by reference TRBV7-2 and TRBJ2-3, the full variable domain reads GAGVSQSPSNKVTEKGKDVELRCDPISGHTALYWYRQSLGQGLEFLIYFQGNSAPDKSGLPSDRFSAERTGGSVSTLTIQRTQQEDSAVYLCASKTSGGPTDTQYFGPGTRLTVL.

The table lists this clonotype with a few counts. The rearrangement joins TRBV10-3 to TRBJ2-1; D gene uncertain. Germline assignment: CDR1 ENHRY and CDR2 SYGVKD. Trimming shortened V by 1 base and J by 6 bases, and 7 bases separated the two germline ends. The CDR3 spans 13 residues. The CDR3 bases are TGTGCCATCAGTGAGTTAACCTCCAATGAGCAGTTCTTC. Translating gives CAISELTSNEQFF.